What follows are 25 T cell receptor beta chains derived from one specimen sequenced in a study of blood T cell repertoires in COVID-19. Assay: immunoSEQ multiplex PCR; the TCRdb copy retains only in-frame clones and omits some. The sample records more than 300,000 clones, roughly 90% being singletons. Material for sequencing was PBMCs or T cells enriched from blood (not recorded which). The source of these receptors is a woman aged 30 to 39 who had been exposed to COVID-19.

V and J are TRBV3-1 (or the pseudogene TRBV3-2) and TRBJ2-1, with 8 bases that match TRBD2. The CDR3 sequence is 16 residues long. The V gene end was trimmed by 2 bases and the J gene end by 8 bases; junction bases not matched to a gene: 11. Germline CDR1 is LGHDT and CDR2 is YNNKEL (reference sequence). The chain's CDR3 is CASSQPGTRAPHEQFF. The CDR3 bases are TGTGCCAGCAGCCAACCCGGGACTAGGGCCCCCCATGAGCAGTTCTTC.

The chain has TRBV5-1 and TRBJ1-6; 9 bases are a match to TRBD1. The V gene's germline CDR1 is SGHRS and CDR2 YFSETQ. The CDR3 loop spans 15 amino acids. V shed 0 bases and J 10 bases; nucleotides not matched to a gene: 5. Here the CDR3 DNA reads TGCGCCAGCAGCTTGGCGGACAGGGGCGGATCACCCCTCCACTTT. It yields the protein CASSLADRGGSPLHF.

In its sample, this clone was seen once. The chain combines TRBV19 with TRBJ1-1; 8 bases fit TRBD1. The J segment lost 1 base and the V segment lost 7 bases, leaving 5 bases of the junction unmatched. Germline CDR1 reads LNHDA; CDR2 reads SQIVND (reference sequence). The CDR3 runs to 14 residues. In DNA, the CDR3 is TGTGCCAGTATCGCCGACAGGGGGAACACTGAAGCTTTCTTT. Translation: CASIADRGNTEAFF.

The chain couples TRBV18 to TRBJ1-4, with 10 bases fitting TRBD1. V was pared by 6 bases and J by 7 bases, with 17 bases of the junction left unmatched. Germline CDR1 is KGHSH and CDR2 is LQKENI. The CDR3 has 18 amino acids. CDR3 in amino acids: CASSQFPGTGAQSEKLFF. The CDR3 nucleotides are TGTGCCAGCTCGCAATTTCCCGGGACAGGGGCTCAGAGTGAAAAACTGTTTTTT.

The rearrangement links TRBV2 to TRBJ1-5; D not resolved. Germline CDR1 and CDR2: SNHLY and FYNNEI. V was trimmed by 10 bases and J by 5 bases, leaving 15 bases between them. The CDR3 extends over 13 amino acids. The CDR3 reads CAKSSGRDQPQHF. For the CDR3, the DNA is TGTGCCAAATCCTCCGGGAGGGATCAGCCCCAGCATTTT. Full variable domain (outside the CDR3, taken from reference TRBV2 and TRBJ1-5): EPEVTQTPSHQVTQMGQEVILRCVPISNHLYFYWYRQILGQKVEFLVSFYNNEISEKSEIFDDQFSVERPDGSNFTLKIRSTKLEDSAMYFCAKSSGRDQPQHFGDGTRLSIL.

This clone was seen more than once but under ten times. The chain joins TRBV4-1 to TRBJ1-6; D call uncertain. The CDR3 is made up of 14 amino acids. Germline V CDR1 and CDR2: MGHRA, YSYEKL. V shed 0 bases and J shed 7 bases, with 7 bases lying between them. CDR3 DNA: TGCGCCAGCAGCCAAGAAGTGAGAAATTCACCCCTCCACTTT. Translating it yields CASSQEVRNSPLHF.

The chain carries TRBV2 and TRBJ2-3; tentative D call: TRBD2 (7 bases). V shed 8 bases and J shed 5 bases, with 17 bases lying between them. CDR3 length: 14 amino acids. From germline, CDR1 is SNHLY and CDR2 FYNNEI. The CDR3 spells CASGAGAVGDTQYF. Written as DNA, the CDR3 is TGTGCCAGCGGGGCGGGGGCAGTTGGAGATACGCAGTATTTT. The full variable domain, rest sourced from reference TRBV2 and TRBJ2-3, is EPEVTQTPSHQVTQMGQEVILRCVPISNHLYFYWYRQILGQKVEFLVSFYNNEISEKSEIFDDQFSVERPDGSNFTLKIRSTKLEDSAMYFCASGAGAVGDTQYFGPGTRLTVL.

The chain combines TRBV7-2 with TRBJ1-2, with 7 bases lining up with TRBD1. V shed 5 bases, J shed 4 bases, and the junction held 10 bases outside the gene matches. This CDR3 region has 15 residues. In germline, CDR1 is SGHTA, CDR2 FQGNSA. The CDR3 spells CASSARTGTVYGYTF. The CDR3, as DNA: TGTGCCAGCAGCGCGCGGACGGGGACAGTCTATGGCTACACCTTC.

The genes are TRBV29-1 and TRBJ1-2; 7 nucleotides match TRBD1. The germline V gene encodes CDR1 SQVTM and CDR2 ANQGSEA. The CDR3 consists of 12 residues. Trimming at V came to 4 bases and at J to 4 bases, leaving 3 bases not matched to a gene. CDR3 sequence (DNA): TGCAGCGTTGGCCCAGGGGGCTATGGCTACACCTTC. It translates to CSVGPGGYGYTF.

This chain connects TRBV7-9 to TRBJ1-2; possibly TRBD1 for D (5 bases). Germline lookup yields CDR1 SEHNR and CDR2 FQNEAQ (reference sequence). V lost 2 bases, J lost 0 bases, and 13 bases lay in between. The CDR3 covers 16 residues. The CDR3 DNA reads TGTGCCAGCAGCTTACAGGGAGGGCCCTCTAACTATGGCTACACCTTC. This encodes CASSLQGGPSNYGYTF. Using reference TRBV7-9 and TRBJ1-2 for the parts outside the CDR3, the full variable domain is DTGVSQNPRHKITKRGQNVTFRCDPISEHNRLYWYRQTLGQGPEFLTYFQNEAQLEKSRLLSDRFSAERPKGSFSTLEIQRTEQGDSAMYLCASSLQGGPSNYGYTFGSGTRLTVV.

The CDR3 here is CASSARQHNQPQHF. The DNA for the CDR3 is TGTGCCAGCAGCGCGAGACAGCACAATCAGCCCCAGCATTTT. J is TRBJ1-5 and V is TRBV7-4; D may be TRBD1 (5 bases). Trimming cost V 5 bases and J 3 bases, with 11 bases left between them. The germline gives CDR1 SGHVT, CDR2 SQSDAQ. The CDR3 has 14 amino acids.

The chain links TRBV7-2 to TRBJ2-3, with 8 bases identical to TRBD2. From germline, CDR1 is SGHTA and CDR2 FQGNSA. V lost 2 bases to trimming and J lost 0 bases; unmatched junction nucleotides: 4. The CDR3 covers 16 residues. The CDR3 sequence: CASSLTSGLSTDTQYF. In DNA form, the CDR3 reads TGTGCCAGCAGCTTAACTAGCGGTCTAAGCACAGATACGCAGTATTTT.

The CDR3 nucleotides read TGTGCCAGCAGCTTAGTTCGGGGTGGGAACACTGAAGCTTTCTTT. This encodes CASSLVRGGNTEAFF. The chain uses TRBV7-8 and TRBJ1-1; D remains ambiguous. V shed 1 base and J shed 1 base, with 10 bases lying between them. Germline CDR1 SGHVS, CDR2 FQNEAQ. The CDR3 sequence is 15 residues long.

CDR3 residues: CAWSPGRRQGGMNTEAFF. The CDR3, as DNA: TGTGCCTGGAGCCCAGGTCGGAGACAGGGTGGGATGAACACTGAAGCTTTCTTT. The V call is TRBV30, the J call TRBJ1-1; 7 nucleotides match TRBD1. The CDR3 covers 18 residues. Germline loops: CDR1 GTSNPN, CDR2 SVGIG (reference sequence). Trimming at V came to 3 bases and at J to 0 bases, leaving 16 bases not matched to a gene.

The gene calls are TRBV19 and TRBJ2-2, with 7 positions matching TRBD2. Germline assignment: CDR1 LNHDA and CDR2 SQIVND (reference sequence). This CDR3 region has 18 residues. V lost 3 bases to trimming and J lost 5 bases; unmatched junction nucleotides: 15. In DNA form, the CDR3 reads TGTGCCAGTAGTATTCACGGTCGAGGGGAGGGGTCGACCGGGGAGCTGTTTTTT. Protein product: CASSIHGRGEGSTGELFF.

This chain connects TRBV18 to TRBJ1-3; no reliable D call. V was trimmed by 3 bases and J by 3 bases, leaving 9 bases between them. CDR1 is KGHSH and CDR2 is LQKENI in the germline V gene. The CDR3 runs to 14 residues. CDR3 DNA: TGTGCCAGCTCACCCGGGTTTGGTGGAAACACCATATATTTT. This gives the protein CASSPGFGGNTIYF.

This clone has more than one count but fewer than ten. The chain joins TRBV7-8 to TRBJ2-4; 11 bases line up with TRBD1. The CDR3 is 17 amino acids. Germline assignment: CDR1 SGHVS and CDR2 FQNEAQ. The V segment lost 5 bases and the J segment 7 bases; nucleotides outside the gene matches: 13. CDR3 nucleotide sequence: TGTGCCAGCAGCCTTTCCTCGGCCGGGACAGGGGGGAACATTCAGTACTTC. This gives the protein CASSLSSAGTGGNIQYF. Filled out from reference TRBV7-8 and TRBJ2-4, the complete variable domain reads GAGVSQSPRYKVAKRGQDVALRCDPISGHVSLFWYQQALGQGPEFLTYFQNEAQLDKSGLPSDRFFAERPEGSVSTLKIQRTQQEDSAVYLCASSLSSAGTGGNIQYFGAGTRLSVL.

The chain is built from TRBV4-2 and TRBJ2-5, with a possible D match to TRBD2 (5 bases). The CDR3 has 13 residues. Looked up from germline, CDR1 is LGHNA and CDR2 is YNFKEQ. The V end lost 1 base, the J end lost 5 bases, and 8 bases lay between the germline ends. The CDR3 region is CASSQVSGETQYF. CDR3 sequence (DNA): TGTGCCAGCAGCCAAGTTTCGGGGGAGACCCAGTACTTC.

This rearrangement joins TRBV2 to TRBJ2-5; 11 positions agree with TRBD2. CDR1 is SNHLY, CDR2 FYNNEI, per germline. V dropped 6 bases and J dropped 1; count of bases not matched to a gene: 1. The CDR3 is made up of 14 amino acids. The CDR3 spells CASSGLAGQETQYF. The CDR3 DNA reads as TGTGCCAGCAGCGGACTAGCGGGCCAAGAGACCCAGTACTTC. Complete variable domain (other parts from reference TRBV2 and TRBJ2-5): EPEVTQTPSHQVTQMGQEVILRCVPISNHLYFYWYRQILGQKVEFLVSFYNNEISEKSEIFDDQFSVERPDGSNFTLKIRSTKLEDSAMYFCASSGLAGQETQYFGPGTRLLVL.

V and J are TRBV28 and TRBJ1-3, with 8 bases matching TRBD1. J lost 2 bases, V lost 2 bases, and 2 bases had no gene match. CDR1 and CDR2 (germline): MDHEN, SYDVKM. CDR3 length: 15 amino acids. The CDR3 region has the DNA TGTGCCAGCAGTTTAGGCAGGGGGCCTGGAAACACCATATATTTT. Translation gives CASSLGRGPGNTIYF.

The J gene is TRBJ1-2, the V gene TRBV5-1, with D perhaps matching TRBD1 (6 bases). Germline V CDR1 and CDR2: SGHRS, YFSETQ. The CDR3 consists of 14 residues. Trimming left V 5 bases short and J 2 bases short, with 13 bases between. CDR3 bases: TGCGCCAGCAGTCGACCTACAGGGAACTATGGCTACACCTTC. Translated: CASSRPTGNYGYTF. The full variable domain, with the rest looked up from reference TRBV5-1 and TRBJ1-2, is KAGVTQTPRYLIKTRGQQVTLSCSPISGHRSVSWYQQTPGQGLQFLFEYFSETQRNKGNFPGRFSGRQFSNSRSEMNVSTLELGDSALYLCASSRPTGNYGYTFGSGTRLTVV.

The CDR3 loop is CASSQDSGLDQPQHF. In DNA form, the CDR3 reads TGCGCCAGCAGCCAAGATTCAGGTCTGGATCAGCCCCAGCATTTT. The chain uses TRBV4-1 and TRBJ1-5; no definite D call. The CDR3 runs to 15 residues. The V gene's germline CDR1 is MGHRA and CDR2 YSYEKL. V lost 0 bases and J 5 bases, leaving 11 bases between the germline ends.

The chain couples TRBV20-1 to TRBJ2-7; 9 positions agree with TRBD1. J lost 1 base, V lost 3 bases, and 10 bases had no gene match. The CDR3 runs to 16 residues. CDR1 is DFQATT, CDR2 SNEGSKA, per germline (reference sequence). The CDR3 region is CSASSFPDRGSYEQYF. In DNA form, the CDR3 reads TGCAGTGCTAGTAGTTTCCCGGACAGGGGATCCTACGAGCAGTACTTC.

V usage is TRBV5-6 and J usage is TRBJ2-7, with 10 bases aligning to TRBD1. This CDR3 spans 15 amino acids. CDR1 SGHDT and CDR2 YYEEEE come from the germline V gene. Unmatched junction bases numbered 8, after V lost 1 base and J lost 7 bases. The CDR3 bases are TGTGCCAGCAGCTTGATCGGGGACAGGGGATGGGAGCAGTACTTC. Encoded protein: CASSLIGDRGWEQYF.

The chain recombines TRBV3-1 (or the pseudogene TRBV3-2) with TRBJ1-2; possible D gene TRBD1, 6 bases. Germline CDR1 and CDR2: LGHDT and YNNKEL (reference sequence). V was trimmed by 2 bases and J by 8 bases, leaving 15 bases between them. The CDR3 is 14 residues long. The DNA of the CDR3 is TGTGCCAGCAGCCAAAGGAACAGGGCAGACGGCTACACCTTC. Its translation is CASSQRNRADGYTF.